This entry concerns a single TCR beta chain. Its antigen is currently unknown. This entry comes from a study of cytomegalovirus exposure and HLA in healthy donors. Study-level results: The authors later linked a missense DCLRE1C variant to TCR beta V- and J-gene trimming. Accurate predictions that matched the HLA-A and HLA-B alleles of most subjects were reportedly made from TCR beta sequences.

Germline CDR1 reads LGHNT; CDR2 reads FRNRAP. Unmatched junction bases numbered 4, after V lost 1 base and J lost 7 bases. The CDR3 is made up of 14 amino acids. The PCR ran on 60 Vbeta and 13 Jbeta primers. Profiled with immunoSEQ multiplex PCR; TCRdb holds only in-frame clones, not every one. Its table records under 200,000 clones. The clonotype was recovered from a man aged 25 to 40 in good health and CMV-seronegative. J is TRBJ2-1 and V is TRBV12-5; 7 nucleotides match TRBD1. The sequencing sample was made of PBMCs. The DNA for the CDR3 is TGTGCTAGTGGTTTGGGGGAACAGGGGAATGAGCAGTTCTTC. Encoded protein: CASGLGEQGNEQFF.